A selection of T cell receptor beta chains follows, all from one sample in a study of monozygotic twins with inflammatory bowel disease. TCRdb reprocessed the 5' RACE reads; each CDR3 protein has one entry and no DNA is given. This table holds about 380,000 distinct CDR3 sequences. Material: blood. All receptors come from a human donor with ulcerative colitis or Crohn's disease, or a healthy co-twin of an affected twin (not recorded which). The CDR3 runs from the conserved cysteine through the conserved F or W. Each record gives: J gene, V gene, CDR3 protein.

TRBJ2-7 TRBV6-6 CASSYGWGPYEQYF
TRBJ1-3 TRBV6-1 CASSTGGSGNTIYF
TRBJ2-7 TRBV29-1 CSVGQGSSYEQYF
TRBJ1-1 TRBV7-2 CASSMGGLTEAFF
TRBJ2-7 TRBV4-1 CASSQDHRGQYF
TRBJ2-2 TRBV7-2 CASSFQFWGSTGELFF
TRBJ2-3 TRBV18 CASSPPGGNTDTQYF
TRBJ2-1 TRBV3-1 CASSQDPRDKGLAVNEQFF
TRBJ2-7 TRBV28 CASRPGLVNYEQYF
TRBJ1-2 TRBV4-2 CASSQDGRGGYTF
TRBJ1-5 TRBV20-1 CSAQQGRQAGQPQHF
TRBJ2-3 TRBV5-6 CASSSGQNPDTQYF
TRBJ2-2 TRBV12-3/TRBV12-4 CASSSAYTGELFF
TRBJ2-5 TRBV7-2 CASSPNVAEETQYF
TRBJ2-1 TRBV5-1 CASSLNPASGGRNEQFF
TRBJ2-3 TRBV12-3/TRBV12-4 CASSSPGLGRADTQYF
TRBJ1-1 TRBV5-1 CASSLPGGGAPTEAFF
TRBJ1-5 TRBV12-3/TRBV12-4 CASSLEGYQPQHF
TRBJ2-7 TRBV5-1 CASSTQGAYEQYF
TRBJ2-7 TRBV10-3 CAISESSRSSYEQYF
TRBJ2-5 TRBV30 CAWSPNAWRVGETQYF
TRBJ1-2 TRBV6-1 CASRPQGVFYGYTF
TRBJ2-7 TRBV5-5 CASSVDGRSYEQYF
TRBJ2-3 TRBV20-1 CSARLSGETDTQYF
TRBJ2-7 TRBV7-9 CASSLPDRGYEQYF
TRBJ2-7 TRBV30 CAWSLGREQYF
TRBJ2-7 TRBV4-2 CASSQEYTESSYEQYF
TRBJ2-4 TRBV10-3 CAISELQGTKNIQYF
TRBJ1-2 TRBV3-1 CASSLGWVGTAATGGYTF
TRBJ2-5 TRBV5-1 CASSFRAQWETQYF
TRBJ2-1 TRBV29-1 CSVEGTSGGTYNEQFF
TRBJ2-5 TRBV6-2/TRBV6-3 CASLKDGLGETQYF
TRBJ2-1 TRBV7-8 CASRPRWAAGNEQFF
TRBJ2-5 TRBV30 CAWSVGAYKETQYF
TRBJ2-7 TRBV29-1 CSVVEGPRDEQYF
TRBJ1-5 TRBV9 CASSVYAESWPQHF
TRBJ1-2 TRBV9 CASSVDIMGARYGYTF
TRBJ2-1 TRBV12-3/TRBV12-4 CASSLLGLAGNEQFF
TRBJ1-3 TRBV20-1 CSALNRDSGNTIYF
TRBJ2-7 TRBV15 CATSRDAQFYEQYF
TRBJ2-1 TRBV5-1 CASSFEGGRNEQFF
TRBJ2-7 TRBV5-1 CASSLVTEHSYEQYF
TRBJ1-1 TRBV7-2 CASSQNFWGDVNTEAFF
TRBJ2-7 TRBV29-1 CSVGDSQIYEQYF
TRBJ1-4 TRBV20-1 CSAFPGQAGEKLFF
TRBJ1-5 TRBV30 CAFQAVGGVNQPQHF
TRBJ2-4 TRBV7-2 CASSPVNYGGNIQYF
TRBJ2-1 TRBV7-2 CASSYKSGTGLPNEQFF
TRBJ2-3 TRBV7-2 CASSSQAPGTDTQYF